This T cell receptor beta chain is from a study of graft-versus-host responses after intestinal transplantation. Background on the study: Transplant recipients had multivisceral, liver-intestinal, or isolated intestinal grafts. Among the recipients, all got anti-thymocyte globulin induction and then tacrolimus and steroids for about 3 years.

The CDR3 has 15 residues. V lost 4 bases and J lost 2, with 13 bases in between. The germline gives CDR1 SGHDT, CDR2 YYEEEE. Study observations and caveats: The recipient marrow held GvH clones, and some of them showed up first in ileum or blood.

Libraries were prepared by immunoSEQ multiplex PCR; TCRdb keeps only in-frame clonotypes and omits some of them. The repertoire holds 70,000 to 75,000 clones, with around 92% as singletons. Comments on this clone: The target antigen is unknown.

The receptor was derived from a human donor who received an intestinal transplant. This material consisted of unstimulated CD8+ T cells sorted from spleen or lymph node cells, taken before intestinal transplant. This chain connects TRBV5-6 to TRBJ1-5; D perhaps matches TRBD1 (6 bases). The CDR3 protein is CASSVWGGGNQPQHF. DNA of the CDR3: TGTGCCAGCAGCGTTTGGGGGGGCGGCAATCAGCCCCAGCATTTT.